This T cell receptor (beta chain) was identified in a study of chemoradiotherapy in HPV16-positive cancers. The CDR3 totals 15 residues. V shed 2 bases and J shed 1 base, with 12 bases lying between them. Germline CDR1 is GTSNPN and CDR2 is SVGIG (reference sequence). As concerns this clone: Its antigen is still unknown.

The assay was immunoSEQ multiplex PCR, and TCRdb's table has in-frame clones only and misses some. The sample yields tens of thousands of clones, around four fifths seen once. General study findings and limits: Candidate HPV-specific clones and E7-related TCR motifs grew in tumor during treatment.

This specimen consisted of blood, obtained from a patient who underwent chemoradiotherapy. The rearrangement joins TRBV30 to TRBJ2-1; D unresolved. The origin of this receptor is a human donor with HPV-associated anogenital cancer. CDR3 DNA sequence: TGTGCCTGGAGTAACAAGGGATGGTCCTACAATGAGCAGTTCTTC. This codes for CAWSNKGWSYNEQFF.